This is a list of T cell receptor beta chains from one sample in a study of cytomegalovirus exposure and HLA in healthy donors. This table comes from immunoSEQ multiplex PCR, and its TCRdb copy is limited to in-frame clones, with some not included. The sample holds under 150,000 clones, around three quarters seen once. The specimen sequenced was PBMCs. These receptors all come from a man between 25 and 39 years old in good health and CMV-seronegative. Both conserved end residues are part of each CDR3. The order of the fields is J gene, D gene, V gene, clone size, CDR3 DNA, CDR3 protein. A D gene is named only where the DNA matches it firmly. Some rows mark clone size as missing; the rest say once, few, many or name a class of expanded clone.

J gene: TRBJ2-3; D gene: TRBD2; V gene: TRBV6-5; clone size: NA; CDR3 DNA: TGTGCCAGCAGTTACTCCGGACTAGCGGAGACAGATACGCAGTATTTT; CDR3 protein: CASSYSGLAETDTQYF
J gene: TRBJ1-5; D gene: TRBD1; V gene: TRBV2; clone size: NA; CDR3 DNA: TGTGCCAGCAGTGAAGTGACAGGGGGACAGCCCCAGCATTTT; CDR3 protein: CASSEVTGGQPQHF
J gene: TRBJ1-1; D gene: NA; V gene: TRBV7-9; clone size: NA; CDR3 DNA: TGTGCCAGCAGCTTGTTAGAAATGAGTCGTGAAGCTTTCTTT; CDR3 protein: CASSLLEMSREAFF
J gene: TRBJ2-7; D gene: NA; V gene: TRBV2; clone size: once; CDR3 DNA: TGTGCCACCACCAGACCGGACAGTTACGAGCAGTACTTC; CDR3 protein: CATTRPDSYEQYF
J gene: TRBJ2-5; D gene: NA; V gene: TRBV5-1; clone size: NA; CDR3 DNA: TGCGCCAGCAGCTTGAGAACTGCAGTGGGGGCAGGGGAGACCCAGTACTTC; CDR3 protein: CASSLRTAVGAGETQYF
J gene: TRBJ1-5; D gene: TRBD1; V gene: TRBV9; clone size: NA; CDR3 DNA: TGTGCCAGCAGCCCCCATTCACAGGGGATCGATCAGCCCCAGCATTTT; CDR3 protein: CASSPHSQGIDQPQHF
J gene: TRBJ2-5; D gene: TRBD1; V gene: TRBV30; clone size: NA; CDR3 DNA: TGTGCCTGGAGTGTGTCAGGGGGATTGGAGACCCAGTACTTC; CDR3 protein: CAWSVSGGLETQYF
J gene: TRBJ2-1; D gene: NA; V gene: TRBV11-2; clone size: once; CDR3 DNA: TGTGCCAGCAGCTTAGGACACTACAATGAGCAGTTCTTC; CDR3 protein: CASSLGHYNEQFF
J gene: TRBJ2-1; D gene: NA; V gene: TRBV20-1; clone size: NA; CDR3 DNA: TGCAGTGCTTCAGACTACAATGAGCAGTTCTTC; CDR3 protein: CSASDYNEQFF
J gene: TRBJ2-7; D gene: NA; V gene: TRBV5-1; clone size: NA; CDR3 DNA: TGCGCCAGCAGCTTGGCCCCGGGACAATCTTACGAGCAGTACTTC; CDR3 protein: CASSLAPGQSYEQYF